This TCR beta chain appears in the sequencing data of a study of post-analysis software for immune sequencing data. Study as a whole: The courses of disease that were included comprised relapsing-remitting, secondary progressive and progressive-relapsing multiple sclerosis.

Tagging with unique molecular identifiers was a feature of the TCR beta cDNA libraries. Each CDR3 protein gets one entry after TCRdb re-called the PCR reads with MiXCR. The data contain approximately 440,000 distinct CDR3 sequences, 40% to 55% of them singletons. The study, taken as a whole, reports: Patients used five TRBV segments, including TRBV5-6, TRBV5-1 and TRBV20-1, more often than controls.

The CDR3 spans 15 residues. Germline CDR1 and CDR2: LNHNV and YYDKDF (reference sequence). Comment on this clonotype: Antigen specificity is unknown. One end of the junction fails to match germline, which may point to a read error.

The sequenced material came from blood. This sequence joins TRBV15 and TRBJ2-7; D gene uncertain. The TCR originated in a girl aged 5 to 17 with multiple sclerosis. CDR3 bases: TGTGCCACCAGCAGAGATCCCAAAAGCTCCTACGGGCAGTACTTC. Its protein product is CATSRDPKSSYGQYF.